These 30 T cell receptor beta chains originate from one sample sequenced in a study of human T cells and chemical hapten exposure. Described time point: patch test 1, 2 weeks after DPC sensitization. Treatment given: therapeutic diphenylcyclopropenone sensitization with weekly scalp DPC. TCRdb used MiXCR to reprocess the RACE reads, holding one entry per CDR3 protein. The sample has approximately 350,000 distinct CDR3 sequences, around 6.9% seen once; the top ten hold about 8%. This sample comprised whole blood, obtained in connection with sensitization to the hapten diphenylcyclopropenone (DPC). These TCRs come from a woman aged 18 to 35 with alopecia areata. Some clones in this sample may be carry-over from other donors' samples.

V usage is TRBV27 and J usage is TRBJ1-2, with 8 bases lining up with TRBD1. CDR1 and CDR2 (germline): MNHEY, SMNVEV (reference sequence). This CDR3 contains 17 residues. The V gene end was trimmed by 5 bases and the J gene end by 2 bases; junction bases not matched to a gene: 13. In nucleotides, the CDR3 is TGTGCCAGCAGTGCGACAGGGGTTTTCTCGCTGAACTATGGCTACACCTTC. It translates to CASSATGVFSLNYGYTF.

The chain carries TRBV6-5 and TRBJ1-1, with 8 bases fitting TRBD1. This CDR3 comprises 16 residues. The V gene end was trimmed by 7 bases and the J gene end by 2 bases; junction bases not matched to a gene: 12. From germline, CDR1 is MNHEY and CDR2 SVGAGI. This CDR3 reads CASTETGAGLNTEAFF. The CDR3 nucleotides read TGTGCCAGCACCGAGACAGGGGCCGGACTAAACACTGAAGCTTTCTTT.

This clonotype appeared many times. The chain employs TRBV6-4 and TRBJ2-3; 10 bases map to TRBD1. The J segment lost 4 bases and the V segment lost 6 bases, leaving 4 bases of the junction unmatched. The CDR3 runs 14 residues. Germline loops: CDR1 MRHNA, CDR2 SNTAGT. CDR3 residues: CASRGTGDADTQYF. The DNA for the CDR3 is TGTGCCAGCAGGGGGACAGGGGACGCAGATACGCAGTATTTT.

The chain carries TRBV4-2 and TRBJ2-1, with TRBD1 matching over 8 bases. The V and J ends lost 4 bases and 6 bases, in that order; junction bases with no gene match: 11. Germline CDR1 reads LGHNA; CDR2 reads YNFKEQ. This CDR3 comprises 16 residues. The CDR3 is CASSLKASGQGNEQFF. DNA of the CDR3: TGTGCCAGCAGCCTAAAGGCTTCCGGACAGGGCAATGAGCAGTTCTTC.

This clonotype was counted ten times or more. J is TRBJ2-1 and V is TRBV6-5; 10 positions match TRBD2. V lost 5 bases to trimming and J lost 9 bases; unmatched junction nucleotides: 10. The germline CDR1 and CDR2 sequences are MNHEY and SVGAGI. The CDR3 runs to 15 residues. The CDR3 coding sequence is TGTGCCAGCAGTCGAAGAGCGGGGGGGCGTAGTGAGCAGTTCTTC. Protein: CASSRRAGGRSEQFF.

There are a few counts of this clonotype. This chain uses TRBV2 with TRBJ2-5, with a tentative D call TRBD2 (5 bases). The germline CDR1 and CDR2 sequences are SNHLY and FYNNEI. The length of the CDR3 is 14 residues. V was clipped by 6 bases and J by 5 bases, with 16 bases between them. The CDR3 sequence is CASSTGPTGETQYF. For the CDR3, the DNA is TGTGCCAGCAGCACCGGGCCTACGGGGGAGACCCAGTACTTC. Filled out from reference TRBV2 and TRBJ2-5, the complete variable domain reads EPEVTQTPSHQVTQMGQEVILRCVPISNHLYFYWYRQILGQKVEFLVSFYNNEISEKSEIFDDQFSVERPDGSNFTLKIRSTKLEDSAMYFCASSTGPTGETQYFGPGTRLLVL.

As for this clonotype: The junction shows a germline mismatch at one end, possibly a read error. V is TRBV6-2 or TRBV6-3 and J is TRBJ1-2; D gene uncertain. CDR3 length: 15 amino acids. CDR1 MNHEY and CDR2 SVGEGT come from the germline V gene. The CDR3 sequence is CASTYAGRIVYGYTF. The DNA for the CDR3 is TGTGCCAGCACTTACGCGGGAAGGATCGTCTATGGCTACACCTTC.

This clonotype was counted ten times or more. The rearrangement joins TRBV29-1 to TRBJ2-3, with 8 bases lining up with TRBD2. J lost 4 bases, V lost 4 bases, and 4 bases had no gene match. CDR3 length: 13 residues. From germline, CDR1 is SQVTM and CDR2 ANQGSEA. CDR3 protein: CSVAGGGSDTQYF. The CDR3 DNA is TGCAGCGTTGCGGGCGGGGGGTCAGATACGCAGTATTTT.

In its sample, this clonotype was seen many times. This chain joins TRBV6-1 and TRBJ2-1; the match to TRBD2 covers 10 bases. The CDR3 sequence is 17 residues long. CDR1 and CDR2 from the germline V gene are MNHNS and SASEGT. The V and J ends lost 5 bases and 7 bases, in that order; junction bases with no gene match: 14. Written as DNA, the CDR3 is TGTGCCAGCAGTCCTCAGCGGGGGGGTGGATCGGGTAATGAGCAGTTCTTC. It specifies CASSPQRGGGSGNEQFF.

This clonotype has a count of ten or more. This chain links TRBV12-3 or TRBV12-4 with TRBJ1-2; D remains unclear. The CDR3 spans 12 residues. Trimming left V 3 bases short and J 4 bases short, with 6 bases between. In DNA, the CDR3 is TGTGCCAGCAGTTTGTCTACCTATGGCTACACCTTC. It is translated as CASSLSTYGYTF.

This clonotype was recorded many times. The V call is TRBV10-3, the J call TRBJ1-5, with D unresolved. The CDR3 loop spans 14 amino acids. V dropped 3 bases and J dropped 4 bases, with 10 bases sitting between them. Per germline, CDR1 ENHRY and CDR2 SYGVKD. The CDR3, as DNA: TGTGCCATCAGTGAAGGCCAGCTAAATCAGCCCCAGCATTTT. Translated: CAISEGQLNQPQHF.

The rearrangement links TRBV27 to TRBJ2-6; D not resolved. CDR3 length: 17 residues. The ends were cut back, 8 bases at V and 0 bases at J, with 17 bases in the middle. Per the germline V gene, CDR1 is MNHEY and CDR2 is SMNVEV (reference sequence). In nucleotides, the CDR3 is TGTGCCAGCGGACGATGGCAGGATAGCTCTGGGGCCAACGTCCTGACTTTC. This sequence encodes CASGRWQDSSGANVLTF.

This clonotype was counted between two and nine times. The chain recombines TRBV27 with TRBJ2-1; the match to TRBD2 covers 10 bases. V lost 2 bases, J lost 4 bases, and 2 bases stayed unmatched. CDR1 and CDR2 from the germline V gene are MNHEY and SMNVEV (reference sequence). This CDR3 has 15 amino acids. CDR3 sequence reads: CASSLSGGEYNEQFF. DNA of the CDR3: TGTGCCAGCAGTTTAAGCGGGGGGGAGTACAATGAGCAGTTCTTC.

The chain joins TRBV5-8 to TRBJ2-5; 8 bases align to TRBD2. The V gene's germline CDR1 is SGHTS and CDR2 YDEGEE. This CDR3 is 17 amino acids long. Trimming took 0 bases from V and 3 from J; bases not matched to a gene: 10. The CDR3 spells CASSLGRGANRKETQYF. The CDR3 DNA reads TGTGCCAGCAGCTTGGGGCGGGGGGCGAACCGTAAAGAGACCCAGTACTTC. The variable domain in full, completed from reference TRBV5-8 and TRBJ2-5, reads EAGVTQSPTHLIKTRGQQATLRCSPISGHTSVYWYQQALGLGLQFLLWYDEGEERNRGNFPPRFSGRQFPNYSSELNVNALELEDSALYLCASSLGRGANRKETQYFGPGTRLLVL.

The gene calls are TRBV10-3 and TRBJ2-3; TRBD1 is a possible D gene (5 bases). The germline gives CDR1 ENHRY, CDR2 SYGVKD. This CDR3 is 14 amino acids long. Trimming cost V 2 bases and J 3 bases, with 9 bases left between them. The CDR3 reads CAISEAKGTDTQYF. The DNA for the CDR3 is TGTGCCATCAGTGAGGCGAAGGGGACAGATACGCAGTATTTT.

The table lists this clonotype with a few counts. The CDR3 loop reads CASSLAYQGPTEAFF. The CDR3 nucleotides are TGCGCCAGCAGCTTGGCCTATCAGGGTCCCACTGAAGCTTTCTTT. V gene TRBV5-1 combines with J gene TRBJ1-1; D is possibly TRBD1 (5 bases). Germline V gene lookup returns CDR1 SGHRS and CDR2 YFSETQ. The CDR3 contains 15 residues. Trimming removed 0 bases at V and 4 bases at J, with 13 bases between.

This chain links TRBV2 with TRBJ1-1; 7 nucleotides match TRBD1. V dropped 5 bases and J dropped 5; count of bases not matched to a gene: 8. Looked up from germline, CDR1 is SNHLY and CDR2 is FYNNEI. CDR3 length: 14 residues. The CDR3 loop is CASSSDRDLTEAFF. The CDR3 DNA follows: TGTGCCAGCAGTTCCGACAGGGACCTTACTGAAGCTTTCTTT.

In its sample, this clonotype was seen a few times. The genes are TRBV11-3 and TRBJ2-4; perhaps TRBD1 as D (5 bases). Germline CDR1 and CDR2: SGHNT and YENEEA. Trimming cost V 5 bases and J 8 bases, with 16 bases left between them. This CDR3 spans 14 amino acids. The chain's CDR3 is CASSTSAQGDIQYF. DNA for the CDR3: TGTGCCAGCAGCACCTCCGCCCAAGGGGACATTCAGTACTTC.

This clonotype has just a few counts. J is TRBJ1-2 and V is TRBV29-1; a weak D match, TRBD1 (5 bases). V was cut by 7 bases and J by 0 bases, with 9 bases left in between. This CDR3 has 12 amino acids. In germline, CDR1 is SQVTM, CDR2 ANQGSEA. The CDR3 nucleotides read TGCAGCGGTGGGACCTCTAACTATGGCTACACCTTC. Its protein product is CSGGTSNYGYTF.

This clonotype was observed a few times. This chain connects TRBV20-1 to TRBJ1-5, with unresolved D. V was cut by 3 bases and J by 7 bases, with 13 bases left in between. The CDR3 runs 13 residues. Germline-derived CDR1 and CDR2 are DFQATT and SNEGSKA (reference sequence). Written as DNA, the CDR3 is TGCAGTGCTAGCGGAGGGTTGAGCCAGCCCCAGCATTTT. Residues: CSASGGLSQPQHF.

The chain uses TRBV5-1 and TRBJ1-1; 8 bases are a match to TRBD1. This CDR3 is built from 15 residues. The junction had 10 bases not matched to a gene; V was cut back by 4 bases and J by 5 bases. CDR1 and CDR2 from the germline V gene are SGHRS and YFSETQ. CDR3 sequence (DNA): TGCGCCAGCAGCCTGACAGGGGAGTTAGTGACTGAAGCTTTCTTT. Its protein is CASSLTGELVTEAFF.

This clonotype has a handful of counts. The chain links TRBV3-1 to TRBJ1-5, with a possible D match to TRBD1 (5 bases). Trimming removed 2 bases at V and 9 bases at J, with 17 bases between. CDR3 length: 15 amino acids. Germline V gene lookup returns CDR1 LGHDT and CDR2 YNNKEL (reference sequence). In nucleotides, the CDR3 is TGTGCCAGCAGCCAATACCACAGGACGGATCGGCCCCAGCATTTT. This sequence encodes CASSQYHRTDRPQHF. The complete variable domain, with remaining parts taken from reference TRBV3-1 and TRBJ1-5, reads DTAVSQTPKYLVTQMGNDKSIKCEQNLGHDTMYWYKQDSKKFLKIMFSYNNKELIINETVPNRFSPKSPDKAHLNLHINSLELGDSAVYFCASSQYHRTDRPQHFGDGTRLSIL.

V gene TRBV12-3 or TRBV12-4 combines with J gene TRBJ2-3; D unclear. Trimming pared 0 bases from V and 3 bases from J, leaving 4 bases between. This CDR3 comprises 13 residues. CDR3 DNA: TGTGCCAGCAGTTTAGCGCAGACAGATACGCAGTATTTT. This encodes CASSLAQTDTQYF.

This clonotype was detected a few times. This chain joins TRBV5-4 and TRBJ2-7, with TRBD2 matching 14 bases. Germline V gene sequence: CDR1 SGHNT, CDR2 YYREEE (reference sequence). This CDR3 spans 17 amino acids. V lost 4 bases to trimming and J lost 0 bases; unmatched junction nucleotides: 6. The CDR3 loop is CASSRLAGGFGSYEQYF. CDR3 sequence (DNA): TGTGCCAGCAGCCGACTAGCGGGGGGGTTCGGCTCCTACGAGCAGTACTTC.

The chain uses TRBV7-3 and TRBJ1-4; 8 nucleotides align to TRBD1. CDR3 length equals 17 residues. Germline V lookup: CDR1 SGHTA, CDR2 FQGTGA. V dropped 5 bases and J dropped 3; count of bases not matched to a gene: 11. In DNA, the CDR3 is TGTGCCAGCAGCCGGACAGGGAGGCAGTCGTCTAATGAAAAACTGTTTTTT. Translating it yields CASSRTGRQSSNEKLFF.

At least ten counts were recorded for this clonotype. The chain uses TRBV28 and TRBJ1-5; D is unclear. Per the germline V gene, CDR1 is MDHEN and CDR2 is SYDVKM. The CDR3 is made up of 12 amino acids. Trimming left V 6 bases short and J 2 bases short, with 5 bases between. This CDR3 reads CASRFGNQPQHF. The CDR3 coding sequence is TGTGCCAGCAGGTTTGGCAATCAGCCCCAGCATTTT. Drawing the rest from reference TRBV28 and TRBJ1-5, the complete variable domain is DVKVTQSSRYLVKRTGEKVFLECVQDMDHENMFWYRQDPGLGLRLIYFSYDVKMKEKGDIPEGYSVSREKKERFSLILESASTNQTSMYLCASRFGNQPQHFGDGTRLSIL.

The chain couples TRBV10-3 to TRBJ1-5; 12 nucleotides line up with TRBD1. Germline V CDR1 and CDR2: ENHRY, SYGVKD. The V and J ends lost 6 bases and 3 bases, in that order; junction bases with no gene match: 15. This CDR3 region has 19 residues. The CDR3 region has the DNA TGTGCCATCAGGCCGCGCAACCGGGACAGGGGGCCATCCAATCAGCCCCAGCATTTT. It yields the protein CAIRPRNRDRGPSNQPQHF.

This clonotype was recorded many times. The chain recombines TRBV2 with TRBJ1-1; the D gene is possibly TRBD1 (5 bases). Looked up from germline, CDR1 is SNHLY and CDR2 is FYNNEI. This CDR3 has 14 amino acids. V was clipped by 11 bases and J by 3 bases, with 19 bases between them. The CDR3 is CAGGDQFRDTEAFF. DNA for the CDR3: TGTGCCGGCGGGGACCAGTTTAGAGACACTGAAGCTTTCTTT.

The chain couples TRBV7-9 to TRBJ1-2; no reliable D call. Germline assignment: CDR1 SEHNR and CDR2 FQNEAQ (reference sequence). This CDR3 comprises 15 residues. V was cut by 4 bases and J by 0 bases, with 12 bases left in between. The chain's CDR3 is CASSSQTGTNYGYTF. CDR3 bases: TGTGCCAGCAGCTCCCAGACTGGAACTAACTATGGCTACACCTTC.

This clonotype came up many times. This chain uses TRBV29-1 with TRBJ1-1; D ambiguous. Trimming removed 3 bases at V and 0 bases at J, with 8 bases between. In germline, CDR1 is SQVTM, CDR2 ANQGSEA. This CDR3 has 13 amino acids. CDR3 sequence reads: CSVEVQLNTEAFF. The CDR3 nucleotides are TGCAGCGTTGAGGTACAGCTGAACACTGAAGCTTTCTTT.